These T cell receptor beta chains were read from a single sample in a study of blood T cell repertoires in COVID-19. This table comes from immunoSEQ multiplex PCR, and its TCRdb copy is limited to in-frame clones, with some not included. The top ten hold about 2.8% of the sample, which has 35,000 to 55,000 clones, 90% seen once. Input material: peripheral blood. These TCRs come from a man aged 50-60 years with active COVID-19. Each CDR3 is given with its conserved first and last residue. A D gene is named only where the DNA matches it firmly. A row's size may be missing; if present it is once, few, many or a size class.

cdr3_aa: CAWSVRGGNEKLFF
cdr3_nt: TGTGCCTGGAGTGTAAGGGGGGGGAATGAAAAACTGTTTTTT
d_call: -
j_call: TRBJ1-4
v_call: TRBV30
cdr3_length: 14
clone_size: -

cdr3_aa: CASSLGTGGVKTEAFF
cdr3_nt: TGTGCCAGCTCACTCGGGACAGGGGGCGTAAAGACTGAAGCTTTCTTT
d_call: TRBD1
j_call: TRBJ1-1
v_call: TRBV18
cdr3_length: 16
clone_size: -

cdr3_aa: CAISRSDTQYF
cdr3_nt: TGTGCCATCAGCCGGTCCGATACGCAGTATTTT
d_call: -
j_call: TRBJ2-3
v_call: TRBV10-3
cdr3_length: 11
clone_size: -

cdr3_aa: CASSLGRGGGTGELFF
cdr3_nt: TGTGCCAGCAGCTTAGGACGGGGAGGAGGCACCGGGGAGCTGTTTTTT
d_call: -
j_call: TRBJ2-2
v_call: TRBV13
cdr3_length: 16
clone_size: -

cdr3_aa: CASSFGRAYEQYF
cdr3_nt: TGTGCCAGCAGTTTTGGGAGGGCCTACGAGCAGTACTTC
d_call: TRBD2
j_call: TRBJ2-7
v_call: TRBV28
cdr3_length: 13
clone_size: -

cdr3_aa: CASSPPPGQQRTPGNTIYF
cdr3_nt: TGTGCCAGCAGCCCACCACCGGGACAGCAAAGAACACCTGGAAACACCATATATTTT
d_call: TRBD1
j_call: TRBJ1-3
v_call: TRBV5-4
cdr3_length: 19
clone_size: few

cdr3_aa: CSAREDREQYF
cdr3_nt: TGCAGTGCTAGAGAGGACAGGGAGCAGTACTTC
d_call: TRBD1
j_call: TRBJ2-7
v_call: TRBV20-1
cdr3_length: 11
clone_size: -

cdr3_aa: CATSDYKLGQHRQETQYF
cdr3_nt: TGTGCCACCAGTGATTACAAGTTGGGACAGCACAGACAAGAGACCCAGTACTTC
d_call: TRBD1
j_call: TRBJ2-5
v_call: TRBV24-1
cdr3_length: 18
clone_size: -

cdr3_aa: CASSHRARSNQPQHF
cdr3_nt: TGCGCCAGCAGTCACAGGGCCCGTAGCAATCAGCCCCAGCATTTT
d_call: -
j_call: TRBJ1-5
v_call: TRBV23-1
cdr3_length: 15
clone_size: -

cdr3_aa: CAISDPRTGGERAKNIQYF
cdr3_nt: TGTGCCATCAGTGACCCGAGGACAGGAGGTGAAAGAGCCAAAAACATTCAGTACTTC
d_call: TRBD1
j_call: TRBJ2-4
v_call: TRBV10-3
cdr3_length: 19
clone_size: -

cdr3_aa: CASSPAPGLAGTDTQYF
cdr3_nt: TGTGCCAGCAGCCCCGCCCCCGGACTAGCAGGGACAGATACGCAGTATTTT
d_call: TRBD2
j_call: TRBJ2-3
v_call: TRBV9
cdr3_length: 17
clone_size: -

cdr3_aa: CASSRWDRQSPLHF
cdr3_nt: TGTGCCAGCAGCCGTTGGGACAGACAGTCACCCCTCCACTTT
d_call: TRBD1
j_call: TRBJ1-6
v_call: TRBV27
cdr3_length: 14
clone_size: -

cdr3_aa: CASRRGGAVEQYF
cdr3_nt: TGTGCCAGCAGACGGGGGGGGGCGGTCGAGCAGTACTTC
d_call: TRBD2
j_call: TRBJ2-7
v_call: TRBV27
cdr3_length: 13
clone_size: -

cdr3_aa: CASSLVQRLTYGYTF
cdr3_nt: TGTGCCAGCAGCTTGGTCCAGCGCCTTACCTATGGCTACACCTTC
d_call: -
j_call: TRBJ1-2
v_call: TRBV5-6
cdr3_length: 15
clone_size: -

cdr3_aa: CASSQEVGGGSHNEQFF
cdr3_nt: TGCGCCAGCAGCCAAGAAGTAGGGGGTGGCAGTCACAATGAGCAGTTCTTC
d_call: -
j_call: TRBJ2-1
v_call: TRBV4-3
cdr3_length: 17
clone_size: -

cdr3_aa: CAWSRTSGGGSTQYF
cdr3_nt: TGTGCCTGGAGTCGGACTAGCGGGGGGGGAAGTACGCAGTATTTT
d_call: TRBD2
j_call: TRBJ2-3
v_call: TRBV30
cdr3_length: 15
clone_size: -

cdr3_aa: CASSLPSSGANVLTF
cdr3_nt: TGTGCCAGCAGCTTACCGAGCTCTGGGGCCAACGTCCTGACTTTC
d_call: -
j_call: TRBJ2-6
v_call: TRBV7-9
cdr3_length: 15
clone_size: -

cdr3_aa: CASSDPDRAYNEQFF
cdr3_nt: TGCGCCAGCAGTGACCCCGACAGGGCCTACAATGAGCAGTTCTTC
d_call: TRBD1
j_call: TRBJ2-1
v_call: TRBV10-1
cdr3_length: 15
clone_size: -

cdr3_aa: CASSLSGTGEMRGYTF
cdr3_nt: TGTGCCAGCAGCTTGTCCGGGACAGGGGAGATGAGGGGCTACACCTTC
d_call: TRBD1
j_call: TRBJ1-2
v_call: TRBV7-2
cdr3_length: 16
clone_size: medium-sized

cdr3_aa: CASNPGLFVDTQYF
cdr3_nt: TGTGCCAGCAACCCGGGACTGTTCGTGGATACGCAGTATTTT
d_call: -
j_call: TRBJ2-3
v_call: TRBV6-5
cdr3_length: 14
clone_size: -

cdr3_aa: CASSQGQSSGYTF
cdr3_nt: TGTGCCAGCAGCCAAGGGCAGTCTTCTGGCTACACCTTC
d_call: -
j_call: TRBJ1-2
v_call: TRBV3-1/TRBV3-2
cdr3_length: 13
clone_size: -

cdr3_aa: CSVEDSPGVSEQYF
cdr3_nt: TGCAGCGTTGAAGATAGCCCGGGGGTGAGCGAGCAGTACTTC
d_call: -
j_call: TRBJ2-7
v_call: TRBV29-1
cdr3_length: 14
clone_size: -

cdr3_aa: CASSDGRGGEKLFF
cdr3_nt: TGTGCCAGCAGTGATGGCAGGGGTGGCGAAAAACTGTTTTTT
d_call: -
j_call: TRBJ1-4
v_call: TRBV6-1
cdr3_length: 14
clone_size: -

cdr3_aa: CASRDTNYEQYF
cdr3_nt: TGTGCCAGCCGGGACACCAACTACGAGCAGTACTTC
d_call: -
j_call: TRBJ2-7
v_call: TRBV2
cdr3_length: 12
clone_size: -

cdr3_aa: CASSSFRGGNQPQHF
cdr3_nt: TGTGCCAGCAGCTCATTCCGGGGTGGCAATCAGCCCCAGCATTTT
d_call: -
j_call: TRBJ1-5
v_call: TRBV5-8
cdr3_length: 15
clone_size: -

cdr3_aa: CASSHDRVEKLFF
cdr3_nt: TGTGCCAGCAGCCACGACCGGGTGGAAAAACTGTTTTTT
d_call: -
j_call: TRBJ1-4
v_call: TRBV3-1/TRBV3-2
cdr3_length: 13
clone_size: -

cdr3_aa: CASSALGGGRYGYTF
cdr3_nt: TGTGCCAGTAGTGCCCTCGGGGGGGGTCGGTATGGCTACACCTTC
d_call: -
j_call: TRBJ1-2
v_call: TRBV19
cdr3_length: 15
clone_size: few

cdr3_aa: CASRGGDRRLGYTF
cdr3_nt: TGTGCCAGCAGGGGGGGGGACAGGCGTCTGGGCTACACCTTC
d_call: TRBD1
j_call: TRBJ1-2
v_call: TRBV28
cdr3_length: 14
clone_size: -

cdr3_aa: CASSLGQAGEKLFF
cdr3_nt: TGCGCCAGCAGCTTGGGGCAGGCCGGTGAAAAACTGTTTTTT
d_call: -
j_call: TRBJ1-4
v_call: TRBV5-1
cdr3_length: 14
clone_size: -

cdr3_aa: CASSDQRTSRYF
cdr3_nt: TGCGCCAGCAGTGACCAGCGGACTAGTCGGTATTTT
d_call: TRBD2
j_call: TRBJ2-3
v_call: TRBV10-1
cdr3_length: 12
clone_size: -

cdr3_aa: CAISGTRDRVNTEAFF
cdr3_nt: TGTGCCATCAGTGGCACCCGGGACAGGGTAAACACTGAAGCTTTCTTT
d_call: TRBD1
j_call: TRBJ1-1
v_call: TRBV10-3
cdr3_length: 16
clone_size: -

cdr3_aa: CASSLDRERYGYTF
cdr3_nt: TGCGCCAGCAGCTTGGACAGGGAGCGGTATGGCTACACCTTC
d_call: -
j_call: TRBJ1-2
v_call: TRBV5-1
cdr3_length: 14
clone_size: -

cdr3_aa: CASSQNRDRGYTF
cdr3_nt: TGTGCCAGCAGCCAAAACAGGGATCGGGGCTACACCTTC
d_call: -
j_call: TRBJ1-2
v_call: TRBV5-5
cdr3_length: 13
clone_size: -

cdr3_aa: CASSLTGYEQYF
cdr3_nt: TGTGCCAGCAGCTTGACAGGGTACGAGCAGTACTTC
d_call: TRBD1
j_call: TRBJ2-7
v_call: TRBV7-2
cdr3_length: 12
clone_size: -

cdr3_aa: CASSYASQETQYF
cdr3_nt: TGTGCCAGCAGTTATGCCAGTCAAGAGACCCAGTACTTC
d_call: -
j_call: TRBJ2-5
v_call: TRBV6-5
cdr3_length: 13
clone_size: -

cdr3_aa: CASSLVAGDYGYTF
cdr3_nt: TGTGCCAGCAGCTTAGTAGCGGGAGACTATGGCTACACCTTC
d_call: -
j_call: TRBJ1-2
v_call: TRBV7-2
cdr3_length: 14
clone_size: -